What follows are 15 T cell receptor beta chains derived from one specimen sequenced in a study of T cells in Graves' hyperthyroidism and ophthalmopathy. It was RNA transcripts that yielded the amplified TCR beta CDR3 regions. First-round RT-PCR with HTBI primers amplified the TCR CDR3 region. TCRdb re-called the multiplex PCR reads through MiXCR, storing one row per CDR3 protein. Of hundreds of thousands of distinct CDR3 sequences in the sample, just over 45% were seen once. Sequencing was carried out using peripheral blood or thyroid tissue (not recorded which). These TCRs come from a woman under 30 with Graves' hyperthyroidism.

The J gene is TRBJ1-1, the V gene TRBV19; perhaps TRBD1 as D (5 bases). Germline V lookup: CDR1 LNHDA, CDR2 SQIVND (reference sequence). The CDR3 length is 13 residues. V was pared by 6 bases and J by 5 bases, with 13 bases between. CDR3 sequence reads: CASSQLGGTEAFF. The CDR3 DNA follows: TGTGCCAGTAGCCAATTGGGGGGGACTGAAGCTTTCTTT. Using reference TRBV19 and TRBJ1-1 for the parts outside the CDR3, the full variable domain is DGGITQSPKYLFRKEGQNVTLSCEQNLNHDAMYWYRQDPGQGLRLIYYSQIVNDFQKGDIAEGYSVSREKKESFPLTVTSAQKNPTAFYLCASSQLGGTEAFFGQGTRLTVV.

With respect to this clonotype: Being one base from a much bigger clone, this may be a read error. Here the CDR3 omits its conserved ending phenylalanine or tryptophan, so a read error is the likely source. This rearrangement joins TRBV10-3 to TRBJ1-5, with unresolved D. Trimming cost V 0 bases and J 0 bases, with 6 bases left between them. CDR1 is ENHRY, CDR2 SYGVKD, per germline. This CDR3 spans 15 amino acids. CDR3 DNA sequence: TGTGCCATCAGTGAGTCCGTGGCTAGCAATCAGCCCCAGCATTCT. It encodes CAISESVASNQPQHS.

There are a few counts of this clonotype. The V call is TRBV7-8, the J call TRBJ2-5, with D maybe TRBD2 (6 bases). Matching the DNA end better, TRBJ2-7 makes the J call doubtful. This CDR3 has 15 amino acids. The germline CDR1 and CDR2 sequences are SGHVS and FQNEAQ. CDR3: CASSFLGTYSYEQYF. CDR3 DNA sequence: TGTGCCAGCAGCTTTCTCGGGACTTATTCCTACGAGCAGTACTTC.

The J gene is TRBJ1-6, the V gene TRBV29-1; no firm D call. Germline V CDR1 and CDR2: SQVTM, ANQGSEA. Trimming cost V 4 bases and J 7 bases, with 11 bases left between them. This CDR3 has 13 residues. The CDR3 sequence is CSVALGVNSPLHF. The CDR3 DNA reads TGCAGCGTTGCTTTGGGTGTCAATTCACCCCTCCACTTT.

Only a few counts were recorded for this clonotype. The chain uses TRBV7-8 and TRBJ2-7; TRBD1 aligns across 8 bases. CDR3 length: 15 amino acids. The V gene end was trimmed by 2 bases and the J gene end by 1 base; junction bases not matched to a gene: 4. From germline, CDR1 is SGHVS and CDR2 FQNEAQ. The CDR3: CASSLQGARSYEQYF. CDR3 in DNA: TGTGCCAGCAGCTTACAGGGGGCTCGGTCCTACGAGCAGTACTTC.

The genes are TRBV7-2 and TRBJ2-6; TRBD1 matches at 10 bases. The CDR3 has 15 amino acids. V dropped 5 bases and J dropped 11; count of bases not matched to a gene: 9. Per germline, CDR1 SGHTA and CDR2 FQGNSA. The CDR3 spells CASSVDGTGDHVLTF. The CDR3 region has the DNA TGTGCCAGCAGCGTAGACGGGACAGGGGACCACGTCCTGACTTTC. The variable domain in full, completed from reference TRBV7-2 and TRBJ2-6, reads GAGVSQSPSNKVTEKGKDVELRCDPISGHTALYWYRQSLGQGLEFLIYFQGNSAPDKSGLPSDRFSAERTGGSVSTLTIQRTQQEDSAVYLCASSVDGTGDHVLTFGAGSRLTVL.

The chain employs TRBV6-5 and TRBJ1-2; maybe TRBD1 (6 bases). Germline CDR1 reads MNHEY; CDR2 reads SVGAGI. The CDR3 covers 15 residues. The ends were cut back, 0 bases at V and 8 bases at J, with 16 bases in the middle. This CDR3 is CASSYSNREGWGYTF. In DNA form, the CDR3 reads TGTGCCAGCAGTTACTCCAACAGGGAAGGGTGGGGCTACACCTTC.

Comments on this clonotype: A much bigger clone sits one base away, suggesting this may be a read error. This chain connects TRBV29-1 to TRBJ1-2; 10 bases line up with TRBD1. Germline CDR1 and CDR2: SQVTM and ANQGSEA. The CDR3 spans 12 residues. Trimming cost V 6 bases and J 7 bases; bases outside gene matches: 5. The CDR3: CSVAGTGAGYTF. The CDR3 region has the DNA TGCAGCGTAGCCGGGACAGGGGCTGGCTACACCTTC.

In regard to this clonotype: This may be a read error, as it is one base from a much larger clone. V and J are TRBV14 and TRBJ2-7; possibly TRBD1 for D (5 bases). This CDR3 region has 12 residues. From germline, CDR1 is SGHDN and CDR2 FVKESK. For the CDR3, the DNA is TGTGCCAGCAGCCGGGGCCTCTACGGGCAGTACTTC. It codes for CASSRGLYGQYF.

This clonotype showed up just a few times. The chain has TRBV2 and TRBJ1-2; D not resolved. CDR1 and CDR2 from the germline V gene are SNHLY and FYNNEI. The germline V and J ends were trimmed by 6 bases and 8 bases, with 13 bases remaining between them. The CDR3 runs 12 residues. CDR3 sequence: CASSPNNWGYTF. The DNA of the CDR3 is TGTGCCAGCAGCCCGAATAACTGGGGCTACACCTTC.

This chain connects TRBV29-1 to TRBJ2-6; 7 nucleotides match TRBD1. Germline CDR1 and CDR2: SQVTM and ANQGSEA. V lost 5 bases to trimming and J lost 0 bases; unmatched junction nucleotides: 13. There are 18 residues in the CDR3. The CDR3 spells CSVLIQGRDSSGANVLTF. As DNA, the CDR3 is TGCAGCGTTCTAATACAGGGACGGGACAGCTCTGGGGCCAACGTCCTGACTTTC. The full variable domain, completed using reference TRBV29-1 and TRBJ2-6, is SAVISQKPSRDICQRGTSLTIQCQVDSQVTMMFWYRQQPGQSLTLIATANQGSEATYESGFVIDKFPISRPNLTFSTLTVSNMSPEDSSIYLCSVLIQGRDSSGANVLTFGAGSRLTVL.

On this clonotype itself: A clone one base away is much larger, so this may be a read error. The chain carries TRBV2 and TRBJ1-5, with D possibly being TRBD1 (6 bases). Per germline, CDR1 SNHLY and CDR2 FYNNEI. V lost 6 bases, J lost 7 bases, and 19 bases lay in between. This CDR3 region has 15 residues. The CDR3: CASSPRQAIGQPQHF. The CDR3 DNA reads as TGTGCCAGCAGCCCCAGACAGGCTATAGGACAGCCCCAGCATTTT.

V and J are TRBV29-1 and TRBJ1-2; D ambiguous. This CDR3 comprises 9 residues. Germline V gene data show CDR1 as SQVTM and CDR2 as ANQGSEA. V dropped 8 bases and J dropped 6 bases, with 7 bases sitting between them. The CDR3: CSMGNGYTF. CDR3 DNA sequence: TGCAGCATGGGGAATGGCTACACCTTC.

J is TRBJ2-7 and V is TRBV6-4; 11 nucleotides agree with TRBD2. Germline lookup yields CDR1 MRHNA and CDR2 SNTAGT. The CDR3 runs to 15 residues. The J segment lost 5 bases and the V segment lost 8 bases, leaving 11 bases of the junction unmatched. CDR3 loop: CASVVTSGSTNEQYF. CDR3 DNA sequence: TGTGCCAGCGTGGTCACTAGCGGGAGTACCAACGAGCAGTACTTC.

This clonotype was picked up many times. The rearrangement links TRBV7-9 to TRBJ2-5; D unclear. Germline CDR1 is SEHNR and CDR2 is FQNEAQ (reference sequence). V gave up 2 bases and J gave up 2 bases, with 9 bases separating them. The CDR3 spans 14 residues. The CDR3 is CASSLSLEQETQYF. In DNA form, the CDR3 reads TGTGCCAGCAGCTTATCGCTGGAACAAGAGACCCAGTACTTC. Full variable domain (remainder filled in from reference TRBV7-9 and TRBJ2-5): DTGVSQNPRHKITKRGQNVTFRCDPISEHNRLYWYRQTLGQGPEFLTYFQNEAQLEKSRLLSDRFSAERPKGSFSTLEIQRTEQGDSAMYLCASSLSLEQETQYFGPGTRLLVL.